This T cell receptor beta chain is drawn from a study of T cell responses to AZD1222 COVID-19 vaccine. The study, taken as a whole, reports: Donors skewed white British and female; clonal diversity was possibly underestimated.

The V segment lost 4 bases and the J segment 8 bases; nucleotides outside the gene matches: 6. Per germline, CDR1 SGHRS and CDR2 YFSETQ. CDR3 length: 15 amino acids. Profiled with immunoSEQ multiplex PCR; TCRdb holds only in-frame clones, not every one. The sample has approximately 130,000 clones; about nine tenths are singletons. Comment on this clone: Its antigen remains unknown.

Sequencing was performed on peripheral blood, taken on day 0 of AZD1222 vaccination. This chain joins TRBV5-1 and TRBJ2-1, with TRBD2 matching over 13 bases. The sequence came from an adult in good health. CDR3 region: CASSPGLAGRHEQFF. The CDR3 DNA is TGCGCCAGCAGCCCGGGACTAGCGGGGCGGCATGAGCAGTTCTTC.